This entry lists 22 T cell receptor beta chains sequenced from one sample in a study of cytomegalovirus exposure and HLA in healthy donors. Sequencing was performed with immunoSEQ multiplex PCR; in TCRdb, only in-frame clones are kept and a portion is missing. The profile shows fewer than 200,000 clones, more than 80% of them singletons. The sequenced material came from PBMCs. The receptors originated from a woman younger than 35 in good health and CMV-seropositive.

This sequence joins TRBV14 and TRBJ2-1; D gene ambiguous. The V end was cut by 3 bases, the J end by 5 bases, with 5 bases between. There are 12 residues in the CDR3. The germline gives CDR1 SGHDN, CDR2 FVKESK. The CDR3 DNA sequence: TGTGCCAGCAGCCACAACAACAATGAGCAGTTCTTC. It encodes CASSHNNNEQFF.

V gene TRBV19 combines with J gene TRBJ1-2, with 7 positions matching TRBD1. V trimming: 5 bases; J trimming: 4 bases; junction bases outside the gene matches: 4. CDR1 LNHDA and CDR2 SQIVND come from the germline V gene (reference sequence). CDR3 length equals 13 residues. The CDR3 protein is CASSLQGFYGYTF. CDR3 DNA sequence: TGTGCCAGTAGTTTACAGGGGTTCTATGGCTACACCTTC. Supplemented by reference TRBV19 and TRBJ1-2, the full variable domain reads DGGITQSPKYLFRKEGQNVTLSCEQNLNHDAMYWYRQDPGQGLRLIYYSQIVNDFQKGDIAEGYSVSREKKESFPLTVTSAQKNPTAFYLCASSLQGFYGYTFGSGTRLTVV.

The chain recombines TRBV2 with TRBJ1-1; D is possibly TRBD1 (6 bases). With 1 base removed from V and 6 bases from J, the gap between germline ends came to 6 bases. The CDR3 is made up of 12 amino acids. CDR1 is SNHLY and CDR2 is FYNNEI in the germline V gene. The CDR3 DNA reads TGTGCCAGCAGTGAAGAGGGGGCTGAAGCTTTCTTT. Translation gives CASSEEGAEAFF.

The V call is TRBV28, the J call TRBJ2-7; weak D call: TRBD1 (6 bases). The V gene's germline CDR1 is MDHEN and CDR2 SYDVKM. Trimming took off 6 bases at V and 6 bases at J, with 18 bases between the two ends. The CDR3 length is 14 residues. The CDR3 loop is CASRTSGALGEQYF. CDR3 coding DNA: TGTGCCAGCAGGACCTCAGGGGCCCTAGGCGAGCAGTACTTC.

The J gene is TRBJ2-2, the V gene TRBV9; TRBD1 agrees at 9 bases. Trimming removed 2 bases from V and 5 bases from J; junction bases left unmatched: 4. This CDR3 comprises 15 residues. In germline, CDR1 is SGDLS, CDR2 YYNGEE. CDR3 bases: TGTGCCAGCAGCGTGTTACAGGGGGCGACCGGGGAGCTGTTTTTT. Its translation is CASSVLQGATGELFF.

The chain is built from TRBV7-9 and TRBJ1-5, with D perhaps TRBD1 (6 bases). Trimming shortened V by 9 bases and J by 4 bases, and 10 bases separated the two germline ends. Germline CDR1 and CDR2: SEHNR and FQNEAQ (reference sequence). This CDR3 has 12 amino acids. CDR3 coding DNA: TGTGCCAGTGGACAGTCTAATCAGCCCCAGCATTTT. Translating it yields CASGQSNQPQHF.

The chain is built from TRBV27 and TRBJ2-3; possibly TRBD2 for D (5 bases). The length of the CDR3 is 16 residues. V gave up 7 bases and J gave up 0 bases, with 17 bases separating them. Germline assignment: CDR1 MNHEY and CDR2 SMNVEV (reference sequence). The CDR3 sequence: CASTPGIQPSTDTQYF. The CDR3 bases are TGTGCCAGCACCCCCGGGATCCAGCCTAGCACAGATACGCAGTATTTT.

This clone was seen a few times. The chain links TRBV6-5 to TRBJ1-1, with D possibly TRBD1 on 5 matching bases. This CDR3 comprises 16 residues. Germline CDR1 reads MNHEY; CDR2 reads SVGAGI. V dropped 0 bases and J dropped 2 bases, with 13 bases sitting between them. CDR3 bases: TGTGCCAGCAGTTACTCCGGGGGACCCCTAAACACTGAAGCTTTCTTT. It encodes CASSYSGGPLNTEAFF.

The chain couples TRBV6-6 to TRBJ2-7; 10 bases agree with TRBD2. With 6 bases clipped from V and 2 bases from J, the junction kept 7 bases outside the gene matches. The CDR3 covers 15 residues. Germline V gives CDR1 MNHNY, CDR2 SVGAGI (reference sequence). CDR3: CASSHGLAETYEQYF. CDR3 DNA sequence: TGTGCCAGCAGCCACGGACTAGCGGAGACCTACGAGCAGTACTTC.

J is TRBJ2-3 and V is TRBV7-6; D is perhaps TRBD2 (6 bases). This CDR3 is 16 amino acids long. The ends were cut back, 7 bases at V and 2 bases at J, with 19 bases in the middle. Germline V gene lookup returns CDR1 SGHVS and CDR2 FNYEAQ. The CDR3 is CASTLHGRGSTDTQYF. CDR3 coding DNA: TGTGCCAGCACCCTTCACGGGAGAGGTTCCACAGATACGCAGTATTTT.

Written as DNA, the CDR3 is TGTGCCAGCTCACCGACAGGGGATTGGTATGGCTACACCTTC. Amino acids: CASSPTGDWYGYTF. V and J are TRBV18 and TRBJ1-2; 8 bases line up with TRBD1. The germline CDR1 and CDR2 sequences are KGHSH and LQKENI. The V gene end was trimmed by 3 bases and the J gene end by 5 bases; junction bases not matched to a gene: 5. This CDR3 spans 14 amino acids.

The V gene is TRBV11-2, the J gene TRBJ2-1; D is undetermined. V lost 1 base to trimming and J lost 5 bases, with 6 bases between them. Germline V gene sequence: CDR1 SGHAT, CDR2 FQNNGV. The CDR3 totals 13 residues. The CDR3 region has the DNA TGTGCCAGCAGCTTAGTGAGGAACAATGAGCAGTTCTTC. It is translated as CASSLVRNNEQFF.

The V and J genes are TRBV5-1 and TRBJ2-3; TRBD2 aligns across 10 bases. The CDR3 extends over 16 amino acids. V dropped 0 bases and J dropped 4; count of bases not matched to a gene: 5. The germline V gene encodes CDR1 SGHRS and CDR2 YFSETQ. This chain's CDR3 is CASSLGRLAGPDTQYF. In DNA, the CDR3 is TGCGCCAGCAGCTTGGGGAGACTAGCGGGTCCAGATACGCAGTATTTT. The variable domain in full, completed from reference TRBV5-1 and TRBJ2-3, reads KAGVTQTPRYLIKTRGQQVTLSCSPISGHRSVSWYQQTPGQGLQFLFEYFSETQRNKGNFPGRFSGRQFSNSRSEMNVSTLELGDSALYLCASSLGRLAGPDTQYFGPGTRLTVL.

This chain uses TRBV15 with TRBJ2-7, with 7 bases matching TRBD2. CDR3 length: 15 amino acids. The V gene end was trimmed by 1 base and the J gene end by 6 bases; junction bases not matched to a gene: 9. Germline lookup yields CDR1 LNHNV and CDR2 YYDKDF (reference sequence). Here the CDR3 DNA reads TGTGCCACCAGCAGAGGCCGGGACTACCTGCGCGAGCAGTACTTC. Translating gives CATSRGRDYLREQYF.

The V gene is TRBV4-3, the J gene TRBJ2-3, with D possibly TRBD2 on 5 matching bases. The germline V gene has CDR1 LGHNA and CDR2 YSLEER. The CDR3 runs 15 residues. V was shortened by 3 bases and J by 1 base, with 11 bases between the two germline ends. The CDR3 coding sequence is TGCGCCAGCAGCCAGGCCGGGCGGGGCACAGATACGCAGTATTTT. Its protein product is CASSQAGRGTDTQYF.

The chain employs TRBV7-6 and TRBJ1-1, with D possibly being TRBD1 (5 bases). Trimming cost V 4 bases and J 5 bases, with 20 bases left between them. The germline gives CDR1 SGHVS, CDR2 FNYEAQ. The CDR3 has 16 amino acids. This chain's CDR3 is CASSSPDSVIGTEAFF. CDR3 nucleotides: TGTGCCAGCAGCTCCCCAGACAGTGTCATTGGGACTGAAGCTTTCTTT.

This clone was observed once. CDR3 nucleotide sequence: TGTGCCAGCAGCTTGCAGGGCATGGAGCAGTTCTTC. As protein: CASSLQGMEQFF. The chain recombines TRBV5-6 with TRBJ2-1; maybe TRBD1 (5 bases). Deletions cut 1 base from V and 10 bases from J, with 9 bases between. CDR1 is SGHDT, CDR2 YYEEEE, per germline. The CDR3 runs to 12 residues.

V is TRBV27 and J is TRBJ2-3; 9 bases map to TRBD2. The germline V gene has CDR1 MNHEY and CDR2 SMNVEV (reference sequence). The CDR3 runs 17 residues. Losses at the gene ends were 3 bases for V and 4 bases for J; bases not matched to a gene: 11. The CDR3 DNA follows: TGTGCCAGCAGTTTCCGCCGGATGGCGGGAGGGGCAGATACGCAGTATTTT. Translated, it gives CASSFRRMAGGADTQYF.

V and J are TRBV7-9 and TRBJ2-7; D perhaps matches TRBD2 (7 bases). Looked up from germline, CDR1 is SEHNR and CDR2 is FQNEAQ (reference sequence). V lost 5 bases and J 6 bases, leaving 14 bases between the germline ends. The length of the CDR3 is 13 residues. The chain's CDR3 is CASSRGGGTEQYF. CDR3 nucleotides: TGTGCCAGCAGCAGGGGGGGAGGTACCGAGCAGTACTTC.

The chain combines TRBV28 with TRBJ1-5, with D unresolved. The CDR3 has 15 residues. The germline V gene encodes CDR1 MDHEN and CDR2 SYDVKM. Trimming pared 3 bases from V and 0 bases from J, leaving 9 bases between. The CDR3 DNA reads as TGTGCCAGCAGTTTTGAGGGAAATAGCAATCAGCCCCAGCATTTT. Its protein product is CASSFEGNSNQPQHF. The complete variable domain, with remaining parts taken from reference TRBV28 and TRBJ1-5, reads DVKVTQSSRYLVKRTGEKVFLECVQDMDHENMFWYRQDPGLGLRLIYFSYDVKMKEKGDIPEGYSVSREKKERFSLILESASTNQTSMYLCASSFEGNSNQPQHFGDGTRLSIL.

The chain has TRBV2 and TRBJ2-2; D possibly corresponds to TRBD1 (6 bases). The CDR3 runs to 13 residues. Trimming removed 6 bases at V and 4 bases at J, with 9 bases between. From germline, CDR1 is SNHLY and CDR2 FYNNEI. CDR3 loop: CASRDRFTGELFF. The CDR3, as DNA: TGTGCCAGCAGGGACAGATTCACCGGGGAGCTGTTTTTT.

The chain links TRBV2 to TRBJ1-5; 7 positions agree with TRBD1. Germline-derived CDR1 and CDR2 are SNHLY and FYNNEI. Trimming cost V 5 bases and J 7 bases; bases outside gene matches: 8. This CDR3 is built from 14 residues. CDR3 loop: CASSQTGKGQPQHF. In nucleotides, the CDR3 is TGTGCCAGCAGTCAGACAGGGAAAGGCCAGCCCCAGCATTTT.